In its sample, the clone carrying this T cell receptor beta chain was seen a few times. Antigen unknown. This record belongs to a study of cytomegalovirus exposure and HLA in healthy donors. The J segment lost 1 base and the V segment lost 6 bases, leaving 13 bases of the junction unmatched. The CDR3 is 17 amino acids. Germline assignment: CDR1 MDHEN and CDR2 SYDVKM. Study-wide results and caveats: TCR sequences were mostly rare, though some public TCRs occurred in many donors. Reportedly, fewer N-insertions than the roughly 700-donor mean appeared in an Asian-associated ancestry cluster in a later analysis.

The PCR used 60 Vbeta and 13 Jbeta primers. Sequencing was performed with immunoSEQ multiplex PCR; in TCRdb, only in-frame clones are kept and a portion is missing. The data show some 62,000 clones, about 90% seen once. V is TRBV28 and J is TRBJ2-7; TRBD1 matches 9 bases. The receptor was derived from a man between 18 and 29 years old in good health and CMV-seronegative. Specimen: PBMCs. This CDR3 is CASSRGTGTFKSYEQYF. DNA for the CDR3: TGTGCCAGCAGCCGCGGGACAGGGACCTTCAAATCCTACGAGCAGTACTTC. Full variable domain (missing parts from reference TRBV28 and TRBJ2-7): DVKVTQSSRYLVKRTGEKVFLECVQDMDHENMFWYRQDPGLGLRLIYFSYDVKMKEKGDIPEGYSVSREKKERFSLILESASTNQTSMYLCASSRGTGTFKSYEQYFGPGTRLTVT.